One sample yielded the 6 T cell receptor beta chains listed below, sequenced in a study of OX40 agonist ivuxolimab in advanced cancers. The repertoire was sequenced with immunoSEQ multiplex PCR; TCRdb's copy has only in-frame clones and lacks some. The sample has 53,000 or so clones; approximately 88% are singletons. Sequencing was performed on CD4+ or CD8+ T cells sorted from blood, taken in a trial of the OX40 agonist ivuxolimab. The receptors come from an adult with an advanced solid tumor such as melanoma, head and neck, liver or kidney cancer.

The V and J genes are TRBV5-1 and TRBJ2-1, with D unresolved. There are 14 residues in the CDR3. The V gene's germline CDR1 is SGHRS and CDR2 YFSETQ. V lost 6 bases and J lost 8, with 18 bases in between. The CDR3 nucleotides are TGCGCCAGCAATCAATACACGGGCGGCGATGAGCAGTTCTTC. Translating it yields CASNQYTGGDEQFF.

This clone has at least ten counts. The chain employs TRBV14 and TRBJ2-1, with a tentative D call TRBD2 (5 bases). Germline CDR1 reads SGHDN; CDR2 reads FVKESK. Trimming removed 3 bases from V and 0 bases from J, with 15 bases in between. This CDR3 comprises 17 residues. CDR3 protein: CASSHLTTTFSYNEQFF. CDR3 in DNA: TGTGCCAGCAGCCACTTAACGACTACATTCTCCTACAATGAGCAGTTCTTC.

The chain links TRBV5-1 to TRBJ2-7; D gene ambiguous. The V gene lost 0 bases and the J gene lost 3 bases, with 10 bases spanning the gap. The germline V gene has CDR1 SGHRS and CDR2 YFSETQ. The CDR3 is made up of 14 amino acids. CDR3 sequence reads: CASSLALVGYEQYF. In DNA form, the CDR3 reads TGCGCCAGCAGCTTGGCTCTGGTTGGCTACGAGCAGTACTTC.

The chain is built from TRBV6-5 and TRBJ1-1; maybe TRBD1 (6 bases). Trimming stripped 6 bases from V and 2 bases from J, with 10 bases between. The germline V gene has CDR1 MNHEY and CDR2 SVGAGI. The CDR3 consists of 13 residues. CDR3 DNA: TGTGCCAGCAGAAGACAGGCTAACACTGAAGCTTTCTTT. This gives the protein CASRRQANTEAFF.

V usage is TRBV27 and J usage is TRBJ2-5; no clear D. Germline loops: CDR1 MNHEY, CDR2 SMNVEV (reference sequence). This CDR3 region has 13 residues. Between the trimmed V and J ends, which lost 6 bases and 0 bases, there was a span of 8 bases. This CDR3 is CASRDRNQETQYF. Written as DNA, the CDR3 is TGTGCCAGCAGAGATAGAAACCAAGAGACCCAGTACTTC.

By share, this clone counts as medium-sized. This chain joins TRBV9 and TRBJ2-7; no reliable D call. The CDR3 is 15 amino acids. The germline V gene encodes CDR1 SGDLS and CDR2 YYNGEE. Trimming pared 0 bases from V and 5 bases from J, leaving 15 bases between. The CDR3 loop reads CASSVASGPMDEQYF. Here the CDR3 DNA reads TGTGCCAGCAGCGTAGCTTCAGGACCCATGGACGAGCAGTACTTC.